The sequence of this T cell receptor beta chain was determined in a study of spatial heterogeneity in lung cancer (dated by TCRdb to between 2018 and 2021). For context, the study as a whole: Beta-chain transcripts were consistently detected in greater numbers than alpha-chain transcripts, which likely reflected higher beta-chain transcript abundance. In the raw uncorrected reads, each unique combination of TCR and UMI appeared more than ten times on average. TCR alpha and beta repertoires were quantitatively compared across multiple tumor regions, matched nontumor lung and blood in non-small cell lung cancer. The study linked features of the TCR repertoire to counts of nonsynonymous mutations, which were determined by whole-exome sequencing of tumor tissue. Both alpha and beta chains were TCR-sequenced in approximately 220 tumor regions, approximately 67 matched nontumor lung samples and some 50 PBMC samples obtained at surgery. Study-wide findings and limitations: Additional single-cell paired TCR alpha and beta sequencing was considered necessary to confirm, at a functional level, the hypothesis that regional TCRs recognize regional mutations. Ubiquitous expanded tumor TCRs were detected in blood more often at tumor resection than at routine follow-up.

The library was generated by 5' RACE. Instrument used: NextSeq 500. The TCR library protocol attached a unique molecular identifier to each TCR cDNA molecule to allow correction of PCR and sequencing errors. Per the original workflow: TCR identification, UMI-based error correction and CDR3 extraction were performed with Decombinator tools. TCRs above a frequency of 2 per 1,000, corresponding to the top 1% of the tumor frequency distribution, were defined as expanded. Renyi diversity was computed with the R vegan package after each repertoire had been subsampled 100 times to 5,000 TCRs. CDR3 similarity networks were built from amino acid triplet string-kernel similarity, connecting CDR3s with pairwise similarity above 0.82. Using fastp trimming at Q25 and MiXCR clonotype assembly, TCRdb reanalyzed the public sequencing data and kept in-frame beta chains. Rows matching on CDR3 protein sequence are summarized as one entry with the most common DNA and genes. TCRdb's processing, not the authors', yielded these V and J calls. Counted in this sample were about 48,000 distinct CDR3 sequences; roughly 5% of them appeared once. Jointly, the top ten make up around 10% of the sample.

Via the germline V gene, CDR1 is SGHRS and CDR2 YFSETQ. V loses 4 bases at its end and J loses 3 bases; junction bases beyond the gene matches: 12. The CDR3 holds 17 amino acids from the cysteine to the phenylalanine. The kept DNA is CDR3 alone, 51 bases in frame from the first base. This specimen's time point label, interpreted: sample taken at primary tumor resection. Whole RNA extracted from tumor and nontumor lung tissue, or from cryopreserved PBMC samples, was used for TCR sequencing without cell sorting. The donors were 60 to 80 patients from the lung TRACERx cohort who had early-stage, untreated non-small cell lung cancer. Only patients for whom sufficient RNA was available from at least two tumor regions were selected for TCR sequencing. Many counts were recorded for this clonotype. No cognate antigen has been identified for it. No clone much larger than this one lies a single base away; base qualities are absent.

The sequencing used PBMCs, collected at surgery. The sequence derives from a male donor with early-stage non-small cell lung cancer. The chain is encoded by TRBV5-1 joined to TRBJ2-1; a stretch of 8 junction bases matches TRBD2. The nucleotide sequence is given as TGCGCCAGCAGCCCGGGCCCCGGGAGGGCCGGCTACAATGAGCAGTTCTTC. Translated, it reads CASSPGPGRAGYNEQFF. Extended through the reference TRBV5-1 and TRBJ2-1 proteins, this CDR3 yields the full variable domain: KAGVTQTPRYLIKTRGQQVTLSCSPISGHRSVSWYQQTPGQGLQFLFEYFSETQRNKGNFPGRFSGRQFSNSRSEMNVSTLELGDSALYLCASSPGPGRAGYNEQFFGPGTRLTVL.